The entry below gives a single TCR beta chain sequence along with its context. A sample-barcoded 5' primer and a J-beta primer mix were used in a second PCR of roughly 7 to 12 cycles. One entry per CDR3 protein, called by TCRdb with MiXCR from the 5' RACE reads. The sample records 730,000 or so distinct CDR3 sequences, 43% being singletons. Each donor's blood draw was roughly 10 milliliters of peripheral blood. This sample was taken from a study of blood T cells in healthy people across ages. Study-level information: About one barcoded beta molecule was captured per two T cells (by template switching).

From germline, CDR1 is SGHRS and CDR2 YFSETQ. With V trimmed by 1 base and J by 6 bases, 4 bases remained unmatched. This CDR3 is built from 15 residues. The clonotype was recovered from a woman aged 55-70 years in good health. The V and J genes are TRBV5-1 and TRBJ2-2; 9 bases are a match to TRBD1. The sequenced sample consisted of blood. The CDR3 sequence: CASSLMTGGSGELFF. DNA for the CDR3: TGCGCCAGCAGCTTGATGACAGGGGGATCCGGGGAGCTGTTTTTT.